The 20 T cell receptor beta chains in this list originate from one sample, sequenced in a study of identical twins. In TCRdb, the 5' RACE reads were re-called with MiXCR into one record per CDR3 protein. This sample has roughly 770,000 distinct CDR3 sequences; over 15% occur once, and the top ten carry about 12%. The sample was also reused in another study, on T cells expressing NK-cell markers.

Input material: PBMCs. The receptors stem from a woman between 18 and 29 years old in good health.

The gene calls are TRBV6-5 and TRBJ2-7; the D is unclear. Germline V gene sequence: CDR1 MNHEY, CDR2 SVGAGI. Trimming cost V 3 bases and J 5 bases, with 11 bases left between them. This CDR3 comprises 13 residues. The CDR3 spells CASSYSPAHEQYF. The DNA of the CDR3 is TGTGCCAGCAGTTATTCCCCGGCCCACGAGCAGTACTTC.

The gene calls are TRBV18 and TRBJ2-4; D unresolved. From germline, CDR1 is KGHSH and CDR2 LQKENI. Trimming removed 3 bases from V and 2 bases from J, with 8 bases in between. The CDR3 covers 14 residues. DNA for the CDR3: TGTGCCAGCTCACCGACGGCTACCAAAAACATTCAGTACTTC. It is translated as CASSPTATKNIQYF.

This chain links TRBV5-6 with TRBJ1-6; TRBD1 might be the D (5 bases). This CDR3 is built from 19 residues. Trimming took 0 bases from V and 0 from J, leaving 16 bases between them. CDR1 and CDR2 from the germline V gene are SGHDT and YYEEEE. CDR3 DNA sequence: TGTGCCAGCAGCTTGGGTGTACCTTCAGGGATCTCCTATAATTCACCCCTCCACTTT. Residues: CASSLGVPSGISYNSPLHF.

V usage is TRBV20-1 and J usage is TRBJ2-1; D is undetermined. Germline assignment: CDR1 DFQATT and CDR2 SNEGSKA (reference sequence). The CDR3 runs 14 residues. Trimming removed 0 bases from V and 4 bases from J, with 10 bases in between. CDR3 sequence: CSARDLTSYNEQFF. The CDR3 coding sequence is TGCAGTGCTAGAGATCTGACTTCTTACAATGAGCAGTTCTTC.

The J gene is TRBJ2-1, the V gene TRBV5-1, with 7 nucleotides matching TRBD2. Per germline, CDR1 SGHRS and CDR2 YFSETQ. V was pared by 3 bases and J by 9 bases, with 9 bases of the junction left unmatched. The length of the CDR3 is 14 residues. DNA for the CDR3: TGCGCCAGCAGCTCTTTCCGGACGGGAGGTGAGCAGTTCTTC. Translating gives CASSSFRTGGEQFF.

This clonotype was picked up many times. The V and J genes are TRBV5-1 and TRBJ2-1, with D tentatively TRBD2 (5 bases). Germline CDR1 and CDR2: SGHRS and YFSETQ. The CDR3 consists of 14 residues. Trimming cost V 2 bases and J 2 bases, with 8 bases left between them. CDR3 loop: CASSLTGTYNEQFF. The CDR3 DNA reads TGCGCCAGCAGCTTAACGGGGACCTACAATGAGCAGTTCTTC.

This chain links TRBV3-1 with TRBJ2-2, with a tentative D call TRBD1 (6 bases). CDR3 length equals 15 residues. CDR1 and CDR2 from the germline V gene are LGHDT and YNNKEL (reference sequence). Trimming took 3 bases from V and 3 from J, leaving 11 bases between them. The CDR3 reads CASSHRTEHTGELFF. CDR3 nucleotide sequence: TGTGCCAGCAGCCACAGGACAGAACACACCGGGGAGCTGTTTTTT.

The V and J genes are TRBV2 and TRBJ1-1; weak D call: TRBD1 (5 bases). Germline V CDR1 and CDR2: SNHLY, FYNNEI. Trimming stripped 7 bases from V and 4 bases from J, with 13 bases between. This CDR3 is built from 13 residues. In DNA form, the CDR3 reads TGTGCCAGCACGGTGGAAGGGACCACTGAAGCTTTCTTT. Translating gives CASTVEGTTEAFF.

In DNA form, the CDR3 reads TGTGCCATCAGCTCCCTTAGCGGGAACTCCTACAATGAGCAGTTCTTC. Its translation: CAISSLSGNSYNEQFF. The chain carries TRBV10-3 and TRBJ2-1; 8 bases agree with TRBD2. Germline-derived CDR1 and CDR2 are ENHRY and SYGVKD. The length of the CDR3 is 16 residues. The V gene end was trimmed by 6 bases and the J gene end by 0 bases; junction bases not matched to a gene: 7.

This rearrangement joins TRBV5-1 to TRBJ2-5; D ambiguous. Deletions cut 3 bases from V and 5 bases from J, with 11 bases between. The length of the CDR3 is 13 residues. The germline V gene has CDR1 SGHRS and CDR2 YFSETQ. Here the CDR3 reads CASSSQVVETQYF. DNA of the CDR3: TGCGCCAGCAGCTCGCAGGTGGTGGAGACCCAGTACTTC.

The sample holds a few counts of this clonotype. DNA of the CDR3: TGCAGTGCTGAGCGTCCCGGGACAGGGACTGAAGCTTTCTTT. This gives the protein CSAERPGTGTEAFF. This chain joins TRBV20-1 and TRBJ1-1; 9 bases match TRBD1. The CDR3 covers 14 residues. From germline, CDR1 is DFQATT and CDR2 SNEGSKA (reference sequence). The V segment lost 5 bases and the J segment 5 bases; nucleotides outside the gene matches: 9.

CDR3 DNA: TGTGCCAGCAGCGACTCGGCTAGCGTGCGAGAGACCCAGTACTTC. This encodes CASSDSASVRETQYF. The genes are TRBV6-5 and TRBJ2-5, with a tentative D call TRBD2 (6 bases). CDR1 is MNHEY, CDR2 SVGAGI, per germline. The CDR3 extends over 15 amino acids. Trimming stripped 6 bases from V and 4 bases from J, with 18 bases between.

This clonotype has only a few counts. DNA for the CDR3: TGTGCCAGCAGTTCACAGGGCTATGAGCAGTTCTTC. Translating it yields CASSSQGYEQFF. This chain joins TRBV27 and TRBJ2-1; tentative D call: TRBD1 (6 bases). The length of the CDR3 is 12 residues. The germline gives CDR1 MNHEY, CDR2 SMNVEV (reference sequence). V shed 4 bases and J shed 8 bases, with 9 bases lying between them.

This chain links TRBV7-2 with TRBJ2-1; D call uncertain. V shed 1 base and J shed 7 bases, with 11 bases lying between them. Germline CDR1 is SGHTA and CDR2 is FQGNSA. CDR3 size: 14 residues. In nucleotides, the CDR3 is TGTGCCAGCAGCTTAGACAGTTCGAGGAATGAGCAGTTCTTC. Translation: CASSLDSSRNEQFF.

The J gene is TRBJ1-2, the V gene TRBV30; D call uncertain. The CDR3 runs 16 residues. Germline-derived CDR1 and CDR2 are GTSNPN and SVGIG (reference sequence). Trimming cost V 7 bases and J 0 bases, with 21 bases left between them. The CDR3 DNA is TGTGCCTCGACTAGCCCGAGTTCTAAATCTAACTATGGCTACACCTTC. Translating it yields CASTSPSSKSNYGYTF.

J is TRBJ2-5 and V is TRBV20-1, with 7 bases fitting TRBD2. V lost 4 bases and J lost 5; bases outside the gene matches: 13. Germline values: CDR1 DFQATT, CDR2 SNEGSKA (reference sequence). This CDR3 has 15 amino acids. CDR3 amino acids: CSATPNAGRGETQYF. The CDR3 DNA follows: TGCAGTGCTACCCCCAATGCGGGGAGGGGTGAGACCCAGTACTTC.

This clonotype has only a few counts. The chain recombines TRBV10-3 with TRBJ1-1; TRBD1 is a possible D gene (6 bases). The CDR3 runs 13 residues. The V and J ends lost 4 bases and 4 bases respectively, with 10 bases between them. The germline V gene encodes CDR1 ENHRY and CDR2 SYGVKD. The CDR3 reads CAISAGVGTEAFF. CDR3 DNA: TGTGCCATCAGTGCAGGGGTGGGCACTGAAGCTTTCTTT.

The chain joins TRBV12-3 or TRBV12-4 to TRBJ1-6, with D unclear. V lost 3 bases and J 7 bases, leaving 7 bases between the germline ends. The CDR3 runs 13 residues. As DNA, the CDR3 is TGTGCCAGCAGTTTCGGGGAAAATTCACCCCTCCACTTT. Amino acids: CASSFGENSPLHF.

The chain links TRBV24-1 to TRBJ2-2; 8 bases align to TRBD2. The junction had 4 bases not matched to a gene; V was cut back by 12 bases and J by 2 bases. The CDR3 has 13 amino acids. Germline values: CDR1 KGHDR, CDR2 SFDVKD. CDR3 sequence reads: CAARGGNTGELFF. CDR3 bases: TGTGCCGCTCGGGGGGGTAACACCGGGGAGCTGTTTTTT.

J is TRBJ2-3 and V is TRBV20-1, with TRBD2 matching over 9 bases. Germline CDR1 is DFQATT and CDR2 is SNEGSKA (reference sequence). This CDR3 is 15 amino acids long. V lost 3 bases to trimming and J lost 3 bases; unmatched junction nucleotides: 7. In DNA, the CDR3 is TGCAGTGCTAGGGCGGTAGCGGGAGCTACAGATACGCAGTATTTT. Amino acids: CSARAVAGATDTQYF.